The 24 T cell receptor beta chains presented below share a single source sample, sequenced in a study of vaccination and CD4 T cells after COVID-19. Oncomine TCR Beta short-read sequencing was applied to DNA from cultured CD4+ T cells. Extraction of genomic DNA was performed on cultured CD4+ T cells. MiXCR, applied by TCRdb to the PCR reads, yields one record per CDR3 protein. Here the sample spans around 8,400 distinct CDR3 sequences, roughly two fifths being singletons. Their specific antigens are unknown. This sample's treatment: roughly 11-day PBMC culture with coronavirus spike peptide pools or control peptides (ViraFEST assay). Collection of the unexposed donor's CD4+ T cells took place before the COVID-19 pandemic (2011-2018). Material: CD4+ T cells from blood, cultured in vitro. Source of these receptors: a human donor in good health.

This clonotype was seen more than once but under ten times. The J gene is TRBJ2-5, the V gene TRBV27; 9 bases are a match to TRBD1. The CDR3 covers 13 residues. The V gene end was trimmed by 6 bases and the J gene end by 5 bases; junction bases not matched to a gene: 4. Per germline, CDR1 MNHEY and CDR2 SMNVEV (reference sequence). This chain's CDR3 is CASSHRGQETQYF. Here the CDR3 DNA reads TGTGCCAGCAGCCACAGGGGGCAGGAGACCCAGTACTTC.

The rearrangement links TRBV10-2 to TRBJ2-7; 12 bases map to TRBD2. V lost 5 bases to trimming and J lost 7 bases; unmatched junction nucleotides: 6. The CDR3 is 14 amino acids. Germline V CDR1 and CDR2: WSHSY, SAAADI. The CDR3 loop reads CASSPTSGSSEQYF. The CDR3 coding sequence is TGCGCCAGCAGTCCGACTAGCGGGAGCTCGGAGCAGTACTTC.

About this clonotype: A read error may produce the germline difference seen at one junction end. The rearrangement links TRBV6-1 to TRBJ2-7; D is ambiguous. Germline CDR1 reads MNHNS; CDR2 reads SASEGT. CDR3 size: 13 residues. As DNA, the CDR3 is TGTGCCAGTCGTTTGGCGCCTAACTACGAGCAGCACTTC. It specifies CASRLAPNYEQHF.

This clonotype was observed a handful of times. This chain connects TRBV6-1 to TRBJ2-3; TRBD1 agrees at 9 bases. The CDR3 loop spans 16 amino acids. Unmatched junction bases numbered 9, after V lost 6 bases and J lost 2 bases. Germline values: CDR1 MNHNS, CDR2 SASEGT. Here the CDR3 reads CASSRNRGQPTDTQYF. The DNA for the CDR3 is TGTGCCAGCAGCCGAAACAGGGGGCAGCCCACAGATACGCAGTATTTT.

The V call is TRBV2, the J call TRBJ1-3; tentatively, D is TRBD1 (6 bases). Germline values: CDR1 SNHLY, CDR2 FYNNEI. The CDR3 runs 13 residues. V was shortened by 9 bases and J by 1 base, with 10 bases between the two germline ends. CDR3 nucleotides: TGTGCCAGTAACAGGGCGTCTGGAAACACCATATATTTT. Translation: CASNRASGNTIYF.

V and J are TRBV19 and TRBJ1-1, with 9 positions matching TRBD1. Trimming at V came to 7 bases and at J to 5 bases, leaving 8 bases not matched to a gene. Per the germline V gene, CDR1 is LNHDA and CDR2 is SQIVND (reference sequence). This CDR3 region has 14 residues. CDR3 sequence reads: CASNSDRGRTEAFF. The CDR3 DNA reads as TGTGCCAGTAACTCGGACAGGGGACGGACTGAAGCTTTCTTT.

The chain joins TRBV6-2 or TRBV6-3 to TRBJ1-5, with a weak D call TRBD1 (6 bases). Germline assignment: CDR1 MNHEY and CDR2 SVGEGT. This CDR3 contains 19 residues. V was shortened by 6 bases and J by 4 bases, with 28 bases between the two germline ends. This chain's CDR3 is CASRSIQGGISSGNQPQHF. The DNA for the CDR3 is TGTGCCAGCAGGTCGATACAGGGAGGGATTTCGTCGGGAAATCAGCCCCAGCATTTT.

Only a few counts were recorded for this clonotype. V is TRBV6-5 and J is TRBJ2-1; 11 positions match TRBD2. The CDR3 is 15 amino acids. V gave up 0 bases and J gave up 10 bases; unmatched junction bases: 5. Germline loops: CDR1 MNHEY, CDR2 SVGAGI. CDR3 sequence (DNA): TGTGCCAGCAGTTACTCGATGTTAGCGGGAGGGGAGCAGTTCTTC. It translates to CASSYSMLAGGEQFF.

The chain employs TRBV20-1 and TRBJ2-1; 7 bases fit TRBD1. Germline assignment: CDR1 DFQATT and CDR2 SNEGSKA (reference sequence). The trim removed 3 bases at V and 6 bases at J, leaving 11 bases unmatched. This CDR3 is 15 amino acids long. The CDR3 region has the DNA TGCAGTGCTAGGAAGATTGACAGGGACGGCAATGAGCAGTTCTTC. It codes for CSARKIDRDGNEQFF.

The V and J genes are TRBV20-1 and TRBJ2-7; a weak D match, TRBD1 (5 bases). Germline CDR1 and CDR2: DFQATT and SNEGSKA (reference sequence). This CDR3 spans 11 amino acids. The V gene lost 4 bases and the J gene lost 3 bases, with 7 bases spanning the gap. The CDR3 nucleotides are TGCAGTGCTACCAGGGACTACGAGCAGTACTTC. As protein: CSATRDYEQYF.

The rearrangement uses TRBV29-1 and TRBJ2-3, with D possibly being TRBD1 (8 bases). The V gene's germline CDR1 is SQVTM and CDR2 ANQGSEA. Trimming shortened V by 3 bases and J by 1 base, and 17 bases separated the two germline ends. The CDR3 covers 16 residues. In nucleotides, the CDR3 is TGCAGCGTTGATCAGGGGGCTAGCGGCCGCACAGATACGCAGTATTTT. Translated: CSVDQGASGRTDTQYF.

The V gene is TRBV19, the J gene TRBJ1-1, with a tentative D call TRBD1 (6 bases). V was trimmed by 3 bases and J by 4 bases, leaving 12 bases between them. This CDR3 is built from 14 residues. The germline V gene has CDR1 LNHDA and CDR2 SQIVND (reference sequence). The CDR3 loop reads CASSISRGGTEAFF. CDR3 DNA: TGTGCCAGTAGTATTTCGAGGGGGGGCACTGAAGCTTTCTTT.

J is TRBJ2-2 and V is TRBV19; D gene unclear. The CDR3 runs to 13 residues. Germline values: CDR1 LNHDA, CDR2 SQIVND (reference sequence). With 4 bases removed from V and 1 base from J, the gap between germline ends came to 4 bases. The CDR3 is CASSNRNTGELFF. CDR3 in DNA: TGTGCCAGTAGTAACAGGAACACCGGGGAGCTGTTTTTT.

The chain recombines TRBV4-1 with TRBJ1-2, with D possibly being TRBD1 (5 bases). With 0 bases removed from V and 8 bases from J, the gap between germline ends came to 16 bases. This CDR3 contains 15 residues. The germline V gene encodes CDR1 MGHRA and CDR2 YSYEKL. The DNA for the CDR3 is TGCGCCAGCAGCCAAGAAGGGGCGGGGGGGAACGGCTACACCTTC. Protein: CASSQEGAGGNGYTF.

This chain uses TRBV6-2 or TRBV6-3 with TRBJ2-6; D unclear. There are 14 residues in the CDR3. V lost 5 bases and J 0 bases, leaving 5 bases between the germline ends. Germline V gene sequence: CDR1 MNHEY, CDR2 SVGEGT. The CDR3 loop is CASSEDSGANVLTF. CDR3 sequence (DNA): TGTGCCAGCAGTGAGGACTCTGGGGCCAACGTCCTGACTTTC.

The rearrangement joins TRBV18 to TRBJ2-5; the match to TRBD2 covers 8 bases. The CDR3 extends over 16 amino acids. The V and J ends lost 3 bases and 3 bases, in that order; junction bases with no gene match: 9. From germline, CDR1 is KGHSH and CDR2 LQKENI. Here the CDR3 reads CASSPGTRMLEETQYF. For the CDR3, the DNA is TGTGCCAGCTCACCCGGGACTAGAATGTTGGAAGAGACCCAGTACTTC.

This clonotype was counted between two and nine times. The rearrangement uses TRBV5-4 and TRBJ2-5; D gene uncertain. The CDR3 has 13 residues. V was cut by 0 bases and J by 2 bases, with 5 bases left in between. Germline V gene sequence: CDR1 SGHNT, CDR2 YYREEE (reference sequence). CDR3 in amino acids: CASSLEVQETQYF. The CDR3 DNA follows: TGTGCCAGCAGCTTGGAGGTACAAGAGACCCAGTACTTC.

The CDR3 reads CATSDYSGTGNTEAFF. CDR3 sequence (DNA): TGTGCCACCAGTGATTATTCCGGGACGGGGAACACTGAAGCTTTCTTT. The rearrangement links TRBV24-1 to TRBJ1-1, with D maybe TRBD1 (5 bases). Germline assignment: CDR1 KGHDR and CDR2 SFDVKD. With 2 bases removed from V and 1 base from J, the gap between germline ends came to 13 bases. This CDR3 is 16 amino acids long.

The genes are TRBV5-6 and TRBJ1-2, with a possible D match to TRBD1 (6 bases). Between the trimmed V and J ends, which lost 0 bases and 6 bases, there was a span of 9 bases. Looked up from germline, CDR1 is SGHDT and CDR2 is YYEEEE. This CDR3 spans 13 amino acids. Here the CDR3 reads CASSLAGTNGYTF. The CDR3 DNA reads as TGTGCCAGCAGCTTGGCCGGGACAAATGGCTACACCTTC. The full variable domain, in which reference TRBV5-6 and TRBJ1-2 provide the parts outside the CDR3, is DAGVTQSPTHLIKTRGQQVTLRCSPKSGHDTVSWYQQALGQGPQFIFQYYEEEERQRGNFPDRFSGHQFPNYSSELNVNALLLGDSALYLCASSLAGTNGYTFGSGTRLTVV.

This clonotype appeared once. Compared with germline, one end of the junction differs, possibly owing to a read error. The CDR3 DNA is TGTGCCGCCAGTGATTCCCGGGACAGGGGAACATCAGAGACCCAGTACTTC. As protein: CAASDSRDRGTSETQYF. The chain couples TRBV24-1 to TRBJ2-5; TRBD1 agrees at 10 bases. The germline V gene has CDR1 KGHDR and CDR2 SFDVKD. This CDR3 is 17 amino acids long.

The V and J genes are TRBV6-1 and TRBJ2-2, with a weak D call TRBD1 (6 bases). V lost 8 bases to trimming and J lost 1 base, with 17 bases between them. The CDR3 is made up of 16 amino acids. Germline-derived CDR1 and CDR2 are MNHNS and SASEGT. The CDR3 DNA reads as TGTGCCAGCGGCTTCGCCGGGACAATGAACACCGGGGAGCTGTTTTTT. Translated: CASGFAGTMNTGELFF.

Comment on this clonotype: Because the CDR3 is missing its conserved closing phenylalanine or tryptophan, this is likely a read error. V gene TRBV19 combines with J gene TRBJ2-5, with no clear D. Trimming took 10 bases from V and 1 from J, leaving 7 bases between them. The CDR3 consists of 11 residues. The germline V gene encodes CDR1 LNHDA and CDR2 SQIVND (reference sequence). The CDR3 DNA sequence: TGTGCCATATTCTCCCAAGAGACCCAGTACTAC. Protein: CAIFSQETQYY.

The chain has TRBV20-1 and TRBJ2-7; D may be TRBD1 (6 bases). The CDR3 sequence is 14 residues long. The germline V and J ends were trimmed by 5 bases and 4 bases, with 18 bases remaining between them. The germline gives CDR1 DFQATT, CDR2 SNEGSKA (reference sequence). CDR3 sequence (DNA): TGCAGTGCTCATGGGTCAGGGGTCCCGTACGAGCAGTACTTC. Its translation: CSAHGSGVPYEQYF.

This chain uses TRBV5-5 with TRBJ2-1; 9 bases map to TRBD1. CDR3 length equals 17 residues. J lost 4 bases, V lost 4 bases, and 12 bases had no gene match. CDR1 SGHKS and CDR2 YYEKEE come from the germline V gene (reference sequence). The CDR3 coding sequence is TGTGCCAGCAGCGGGCGGTGGCGGGACAGGGTATACAATGAGCAGTTCTTC. It specifies CASSGRWRDRVYNEQFF.